This T cell receptor beta chain was identified in a study of metastatic and nonmetastatic thyroid tumors. Study at large: Where malignant and benign thyroid patients were concerned, repertoires were compared across blood and tumor or nodule tissue. Study observations and caveats: Patients with malignant thyroid tumors reportedly had significantly higher TCR beta diversity than those with benign nodules, in blood and tumor.

Among the patients, none had received any treatment before thyroid surgery. CDR1 and CDR2 (germline): ENHRY, SYGVKD. This CDR3 comprises 15 residues. Original handling: It was from CDR3 differences across clinicopathological groups that a distant-metastasis classifier for papillary thyroid cancer was built. TCRdb called clones again from the PCR reads with MiXCR. For this entry, the V and J calls and clone size follow TCRdb and not the study's own pipeline. The repertoire has about 20,000 clones, approximately 22% of them found once; the top ten carry about 6%. This clone was seen a handful of times. Antigen unknown. The junction departs from the called germline gene at one end, perhaps through a read error.

This receptor was obtained from a female donor with papillary thyroid cancer or a benign thyroid nodule (not recorded which). Some clones in this sample may be carry-over from other donors' samples. The sequenced material came from tumor tissue. The J gene is TRBJ2-5, the V gene TRBV10-3, with a tentative D call TRBD2 (6 bases). CDR3 bases: TGTGCCATCGGGGAGGCGGAACAGGTCGGGGAGACACAGTACTTC. It specifies CAIGEAEQVGETQYF.